This TCR beta chain originates from a study of CD8+ T cells in alopecia areata. This clone appeared a few times. The treatment was: oral pan-JAK inhibitor, 5-10 mg twice daily. Germline V gene data show CDR1 as SGHAT and CDR2 as FQNNGV. Trimming left V 6 bases short and J 11 bases short, with 20 bases between. The CDR3 runs to 14 residues. cDNA prepared by RNA extraction and subsequent reverse transcription served as the template for sequencing. Assay: immunoSEQ multiplex PCR; the TCRdb copy retains only in-frame clones and omits some. The sample lists around 200,000 clones, approximately 60% occurring once.

The material sequenced was CD4+ T cells sorted from blood, taken at week 4, from a patient treated with tofacitinib. The TCR originated in a human donor with alopecia areata. The rearrangement uses TRBV11-2 and TRBJ2-1; D is perhaps TRBD1 (5 bases). The CDR3, as DNA: TGTGCCAGCAGTTCCAATCCAGGGTCGGGCAAGCAGTTCTTC. It translates to CASSSNPGSGKQFF.